The following is a T cell receptor (beta chain) sequence with its context. This entry comes from a study of cytomegalovirus exposure and HLA in healthy donors. The germline CDR1 and CDR2 sequences are MNHEY and SMNVEV (reference sequence). The CDR3 length is 16 residues. The J segment lost 0 bases and the V segment lost 3 bases, leaving 1 base of the junction unmatched. Assay: immunoSEQ multiplex PCR; the TCRdb copy retains only in-frame clones and omits some. The top ten hold roughly 22% of the sample, which has about 95,000 clones, about 85% seen once. Specimen: PBMCs. This sequence originates from a man aged 18 to 30 in good health and CMV-seropositive. J is TRBJ2-3 and V is TRBV27; 12 bases match TRBD2. Here the CDR3 DNA reads TGTGCCAGCAGTTTGGGGACTAGCGGGAGCACAGATACGCAGTATTTT. It specifies CASSLGTSGSTDTQYF.